Given below is one TCR beta chain in context. As yet, its antigen is unknown. CDR1 is SGHTA and CDR2 is FQGNSA in the germline V gene. The V and J ends lost 1 base and 0 bases respectively, with 9 bases between them. There are 15 residues in the CDR3. PCR amplification relied on 60 Vbeta primers (plus 13 Jbeta primers). The method was immunoSEQ multiplex PCR; TCRdb's version includes in-frame clones alone and lacks a portion of them. Of 150,000 to 200,000 clones detected, about 74% appear once; the ten largest clones hold 3.1%. These data belong to a study of cytomegalovirus exposure and HLA in healthy donors. Findings and caveats of the study: Indistinguishable V segments such as TRBV6-2 and TRBV6-3 were excluded. Earlier findings revealed that most TCR beta V segments proved productive either about 87% or about 30% of the time.

The donors were healthy bone marrow donors. The chain recombines TRBV7-2 with TRBJ1-1; D gene ambiguous. This TCR derives from a male donor in good health and CMV-seronegative. Sample: PBMCs. The CDR3 spells CASSLVYFMNTEAFF. The CDR3 coding sequence is TGTGCCAGCAGCTTAGTTTATTTTATGAACACTGAAGCTTTCTTT.